This record looks at one T cell receptor beta chain sequence and its context. The specificity of this receptor is unknown. The sample is drawn from a study of T cells expressing NK-cell markers (TCRdb year 2020). At the level of the whole study: TCR beta-chain repertoires were profiled in sorted CD3+CD56+NKG2C+, CD3+CD56+NKG2C- and CD3+CD56-NKG2C+ T-cell subsets from about 8 donors. Of the eight sequenced donors, seven were found to be HCMV-seropositive and one was found to be HCMV-seronegative. The study sequenced eight donors, all healthy volunteers chosen at random: three men and five women. The libraries were sequenced on Illumina HiSeq 2000/2500, MiSeq or NextSeq, producing 2 x 150 bp reads. The study at large found these results: In several donors, the dominant CD3+CD56+NKG2C+ clonotypes were among the top 10 CD8+ clonotypes and accounted for about 1.0-7.0% of CD8+ T cells. Whether the expanded NKG2C-expressing T cell clones were specific for HCMV antigens was left unclear. Those dominant clonotypes were again the most abundant among CD3+CD56-NKG2C+ cells in a few donors, at roughly 25-65%.

The data were produced on an Illumina HiSeq 2000. The TCR beta cDNA libraries were made using 5'RACE template switching, a step that added both a universal primer site and unique molecular identifiers. Priming for cDNA synthesis came from the TCR beta constant segment, and two successive PCR amplification steps followed. Per the authors' processing: MIGEC was used to demultiplex reads and group reads by UMI, and MiTCR was used to assemble and quantify clonotypes. To exclude erroneous sequences, any TCR cDNA sequence not supported by at least two reads was discarded. Downstream repertoire analysis used the tcR package, and clonotypes were matched across fractions by CDR3 nucleotide sequence plus V segment. VDJmatch was used to annotate antigen specificity against VDJdb, with one amino acid substitution in CDR3 allowed. Based on TCRdb reprocessing of the reads, there is one entry per CDR3 protein sequence, and DNA is missing. It is TCRdb's table, rather than the study itself, that gives the V and J calls and clone size. The sample table records about 460,000 distinct CDR3 sequences. Jointly, the top ten make up about 1.5% of the sample.

HCMV serostatus was determined by detecting HCMV-specific IgG in serum with a commercial ELISA kit. Peripheral blood mononuclear cells were isolated from blood by Ficoll density gradient centrifugation. The clonotype originates from a woman in her forties or fifties in good health. Donor details come from another sample of the same person, matched by shared clones. The sample was blood T cells: a sorted CD56 or NKG2C T cell subset, CD4+ or CD8+ T cells, or bulk PBMC T cells (not recorded which).

This receptor has the CDR3 CASAEGTRRGGYTF. The chain joins TRBV10-2 to TRBJ1-2. Looking up the germline V gene yields CDR1 WSHSY and CDR2 SAAADI. Spanning cysteine to phenylalanine, the CDR3 consists of 14 amino acids. Only the protein is on record.